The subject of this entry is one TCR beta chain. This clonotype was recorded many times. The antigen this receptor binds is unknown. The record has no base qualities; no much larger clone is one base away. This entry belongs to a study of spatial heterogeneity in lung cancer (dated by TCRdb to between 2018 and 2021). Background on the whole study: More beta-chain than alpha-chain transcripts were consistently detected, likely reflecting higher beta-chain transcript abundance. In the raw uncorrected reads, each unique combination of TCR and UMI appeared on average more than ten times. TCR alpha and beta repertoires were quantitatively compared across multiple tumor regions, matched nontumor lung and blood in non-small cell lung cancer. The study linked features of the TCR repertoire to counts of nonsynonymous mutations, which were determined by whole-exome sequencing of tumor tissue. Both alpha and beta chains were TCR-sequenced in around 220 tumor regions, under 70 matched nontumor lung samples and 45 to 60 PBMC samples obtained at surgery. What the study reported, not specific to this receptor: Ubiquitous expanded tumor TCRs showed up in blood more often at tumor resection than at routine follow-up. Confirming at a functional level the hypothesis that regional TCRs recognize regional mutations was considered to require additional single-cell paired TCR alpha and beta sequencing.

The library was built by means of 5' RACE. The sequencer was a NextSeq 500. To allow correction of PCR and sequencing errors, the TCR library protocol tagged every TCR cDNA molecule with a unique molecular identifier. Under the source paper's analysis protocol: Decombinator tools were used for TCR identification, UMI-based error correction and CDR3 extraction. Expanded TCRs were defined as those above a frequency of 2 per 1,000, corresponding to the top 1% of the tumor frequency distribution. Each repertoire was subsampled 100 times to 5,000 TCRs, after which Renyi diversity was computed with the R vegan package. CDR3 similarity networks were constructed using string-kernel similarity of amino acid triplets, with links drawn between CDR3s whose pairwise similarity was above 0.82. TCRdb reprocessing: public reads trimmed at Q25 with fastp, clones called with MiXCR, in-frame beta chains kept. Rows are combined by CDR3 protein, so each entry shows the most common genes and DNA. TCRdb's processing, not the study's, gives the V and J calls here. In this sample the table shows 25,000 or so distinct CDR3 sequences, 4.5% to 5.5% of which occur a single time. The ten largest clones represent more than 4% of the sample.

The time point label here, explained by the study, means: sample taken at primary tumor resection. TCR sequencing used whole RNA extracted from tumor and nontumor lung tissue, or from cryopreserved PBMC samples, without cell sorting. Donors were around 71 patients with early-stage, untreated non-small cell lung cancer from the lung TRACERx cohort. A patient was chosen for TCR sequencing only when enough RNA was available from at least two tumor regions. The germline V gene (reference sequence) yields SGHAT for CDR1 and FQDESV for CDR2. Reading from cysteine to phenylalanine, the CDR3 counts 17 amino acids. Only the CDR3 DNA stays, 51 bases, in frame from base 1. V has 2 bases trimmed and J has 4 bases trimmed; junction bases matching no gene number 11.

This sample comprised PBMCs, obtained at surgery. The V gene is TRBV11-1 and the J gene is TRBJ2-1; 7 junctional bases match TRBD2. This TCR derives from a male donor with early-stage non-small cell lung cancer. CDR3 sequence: CASSLIPQSSGYNEQFF. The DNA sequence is TGTGCCAGCAGCTTAATTCCCCAGTCTAGCGGATACAATGAGCAGTTCTTC. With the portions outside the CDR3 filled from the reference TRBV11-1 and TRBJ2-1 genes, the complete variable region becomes EAEVAQSPRYKITEKSQAVAFWCDPISGHATLYWYRQILGQGPELLVQFQDESVVDDSQLPKDRFSAERLKGVDSTLKIQPAELGDSAMYLCASSLIPQSSGYNEQFFGPGTRLTVL.